The rows below give T cell receptor beta chains drawn from one sample of a study of vaccination effects on CD4 cells after COVID-19. These receptors' targets are unknown. Measured with immunoSEQ multiplex PCR; TCRdb has only the in-frame clones, and not every one. The data contain about 66,000 clones, roughly 76% of them seen just once; the ten biggest clones take up about 0.91%. Sequences were derived from CD4+ T cells from PBMCs cultured with HCoV-OC43 spike peptides, sampled after COVID-19 vaccination. The receptors originated from a human donor who received a COVID-19 vaccine. Each CDR3 is given with its conserved first and last residue. D genes are given only for firm matches. For some rows the clone size is stated as once, few or many, or as a class when expanded; others skip it.

d_call: -
v_call: TRBV7-3
clone_size: few
j_call: TRBJ1-1
cdr3_length: 15
cdr3_nt: TGTGCCAGCAGCTTACTGGCAGCAATGAACACTGAAGCTTTCTTT
cdr3_aa: CASSLLAAMNTEAFF

d_call: -
v_call: TRBV24-1
clone_size: -
j_call: TRBJ2-3
cdr3_length: 16
cdr3_nt: TGTGCCACCAGTGATTTGTCTCGGAGGGGCACAGATACGCAGTATTTT
cdr3_aa: CATSDLSRRGTDTQYF

d_call: -
v_call: TRBV27
clone_size: -
j_call: TRBJ2-3
cdr3_length: 15
cdr3_nt: TGTGCCAGTAAAGACATAAGGGATCTCACAGATACGCAGTATTTT
cdr3_aa: CASKDIRDLTDTQYF

d_call: TRBD2
v_call: TRBV18
clone_size: -
j_call: TRBJ2-2
cdr3_length: 15
cdr3_nt: TGTGCCAGCTCACCAGGGGGGGACGACACCGGGGAGCTGTTTTTT
cdr3_aa: CASSPGGDDTGELFF

d_call: -
v_call: TRBV19
clone_size: -
j_call: TRBJ2-1
cdr3_length: 15
cdr3_nt: TGTGCCAGTAGTATGACGGGCAGTGGGGGCTATGAGCAGTTCTTC
cdr3_aa: CASSMTGSGGYEQFF

d_call: TRBD2
v_call: TRBV6-2/TRBV6-3
clone_size: -
j_call: TRBJ2-3
cdr3_length: 17
cdr3_nt: TGTGCCAGCAGTTCGATTCTAGCGGGGGGGTGGGCAGATACGCAGTATTTT
cdr3_aa: CASSSILAGGWADTQYF

d_call: -
v_call: TRBV7-9
clone_size: -
j_call: TRBJ1-5
cdr3_length: 14
cdr3_nt: TGTGCCAGCAGCTCAACAGGGATTGGACAGCCCCAGCATTTT
cdr3_aa: CASSSTGIGQPQHF

d_call: -
v_call: TRBV5-1
clone_size: -
j_call: TRBJ1-1
cdr3_length: 16
cdr3_nt: TGCGCCAGCAGCTCGAACCCGACAGAGTCCTATACTGAAGCTTTCTTT
cdr3_aa: CASSSNPTESYTEAFF

d_call: TRBD2
v_call: TRBV7-9
clone_size: -
j_call: TRBJ2-3
cdr3_length: 14
cdr3_nt: TGTGCCAGCAGCTTACTAGCGGGGATAGATACGCAGTATTTT
cdr3_aa: CASSLLAGIDTQYF

d_call: -
v_call: TRBV27
clone_size: -
j_call: TRBJ1-2
cdr3_length: 13
cdr3_nt: TGTGCCAGCAGTTTCTGGGCTGGATATGGCTACACCTTC
cdr3_aa: CASSFWAGYGYTF

d_call: TRBD1
v_call: TRBV7-2
clone_size: few
j_call: TRBJ1-3
cdr3_length: 15
cdr3_nt: TGTGCCAGCAGCTCGGACAGGGGCTCTGGAAACACCATATATTTT
cdr3_aa: CASSSDRGSGNTIYF

d_call: -
v_call: TRBV5-4
clone_size: -
j_call: TRBJ1-5
cdr3_length: 11
cdr3_nt: TGTGCCAGCAGCTCCTATCAGCCCCAGCATTTT
cdr3_aa: CASSSYQPQHF

d_call: TRBD2
v_call: TRBV9
clone_size: few
j_call: TRBJ2-2
cdr3_length: 16
cdr3_nt: TGTGCCAGCAGCGTAGCTAGCGGGGGGAATGCCGGGGAGCTGTTTTTT
cdr3_aa: CASSVASGGNAGELFF

d_call: -
v_call: TRBV12-5
clone_size: once
j_call: TRBJ1-1
cdr3_length: 13
cdr3_nt: TGTGCTAGTGGTGCCGCCTACGTGGGCGAACCCTTCTTT
cdr3_aa: CASGAAYVGEPFF

d_call: TRBD1
v_call: TRBV5-4
clone_size: -
j_call: TRBJ2-2
cdr3_length: 15
cdr3_nt: TGTGCCAGCAGCTTGCCAACAGGGGAGACCGGGGAGCTGTTTTTT
cdr3_aa: CASSLPTGETGELFF

d_call: -
v_call: TRBV9
clone_size: -
j_call: TRBJ1-2
cdr3_length: 12
cdr3_nt: TGTGCCAGCAGCAGGGCAAACCTTGGCTACACCTTC
cdr3_aa: CASSRANLGYTF

d_call: -
v_call: TRBV20-1
clone_size: few
j_call: TRBJ1-2
cdr3_length: 14
cdr3_nt: TGCAGTGCTAGTGTCGGTTACAGGGACTATGGCTACACCTTC
cdr3_aa: CSASVGYRDYGYTF

d_call: -
v_call: TRBV18
clone_size: -
j_call: TRBJ1-2
cdr3_length: 16
cdr3_nt: TGTGCCAGCTCATCCTTTTCAGGGTTAGACAACGATGGCTACACCTTC
cdr3_aa: CASSSFSGLDNDGYTF

d_call: TRBD1
v_call: TRBV28
clone_size: -
j_call: TRBJ1-4
cdr3_length: 14
cdr3_nt: TGTGCCAGCAGTCCCGGGACAGGAGGTGAAAAACTGTTTTTT
cdr3_aa: CASSPGTGGEKLFF